A single T cell receptor beta chain is shown here with its context. Sequencing was performed with immunoSEQ multiplex PCR; in TCRdb, only in-frame clones are kept and a portion is missing. The table has more than 15,000 clones, more than 75% seen once. The data are from a study of OX40 agonist ivuxolimab in advanced cancers. Looking at the study overall: Age averaged 60 years (range roughly 23 to 90), and more than 80% were male.

The sequence was obtained from an adult with an advanced solid tumor such as melanoma, head and neck, liver or kidney cancer. This specimen was CD4+ or CD8+ T cells sorted from blood, taken in a trial of the OX40 agonist ivuxolimab.

This chain's CDR3 is CASSLSGSSYEQYF. The CDR3 DNA is TGTGCCAGCAGCCTAAGCGGGAGCTCCTACGAGCAGTACTTC. This chain connects TRBV7-8 to TRBJ2-7, with 8 bases matching TRBD2. J was trimmed by 0 bases and V by 5 bases; bases with no gene match: 3. Germline values: CDR1 SGHVS, CDR2 FQNEAQ. The CDR3 runs 14 residues. The whole variable domain, remainder taken from reference TRBV7-8 and TRBJ2-7, is GAGVSQSPRYKVAKRGQDVALRCDPISGHVSLFWYQQALGQGPEFLTYFQNEAQLDKSGLPSDRFFAERPEGSVSTLKIQRTQQEDSAVYLCASSLSGSSYEQYFGPGTRLTVT.